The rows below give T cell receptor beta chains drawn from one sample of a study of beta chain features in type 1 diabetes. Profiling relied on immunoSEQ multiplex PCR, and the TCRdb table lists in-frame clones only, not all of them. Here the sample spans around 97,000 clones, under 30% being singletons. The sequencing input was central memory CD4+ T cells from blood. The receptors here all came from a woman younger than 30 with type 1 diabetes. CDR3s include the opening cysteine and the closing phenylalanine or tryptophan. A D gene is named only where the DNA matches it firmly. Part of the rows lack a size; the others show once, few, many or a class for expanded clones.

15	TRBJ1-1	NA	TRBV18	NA	CASTANREFGTEAFF	TGTGCCAGCACCGCCAATCGGGAATTCGGCACTGAAGCTTTCTTT
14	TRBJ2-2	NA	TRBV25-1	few	CASSEKSGTGELFF	TGTGCCAGCAGTGAAAAGTCGGGAACCGGGGAGCTGTTTTTT
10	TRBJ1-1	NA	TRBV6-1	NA	CASSEPKAFF	TGTGCCAGCAGTGAACCCAAAGCTTTCTTT
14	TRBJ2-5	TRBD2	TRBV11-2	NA	CASSLGSGGETQYF	TGTGCCAGCAGCTTAGGAAGCGGGGGGGAGACCCAGTACTTC
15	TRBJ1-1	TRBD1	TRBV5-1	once	CASSLGTGANTEAFF	TGCGCCAGCAGCTTGGGGACAGGGGCCAACACTGAAGCTTTCTTT
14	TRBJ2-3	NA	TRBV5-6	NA	CASSGPPSGVLQYF	TGTGCCAGCAGCGGCCCGCCCTCCGGGGTTTTGCAGTATTTT
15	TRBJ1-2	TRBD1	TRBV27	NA	CASSLYGGQIYGYTF	TGTGCCAGCAGTTTATATGGGGGACAGATCTATGGCTACACCTTC
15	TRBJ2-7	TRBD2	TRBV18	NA	CASSLAGLGSYEQYF	TGTGCCAGCTCACTAGCGGGTCTTGGCTCCTACGAGCAGTACTTC
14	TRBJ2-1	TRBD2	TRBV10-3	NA	CAISVMGLHNEQFF	TGTGCCATCAGTGTAATGGGACTACACAATGAGCAGTTCTTC
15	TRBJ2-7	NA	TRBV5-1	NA	CASSPSAESLGEQYF	TGCGCCAGCAGCCCTTCGGCGGAATCCTTGGGCGAGCAGTACTTC
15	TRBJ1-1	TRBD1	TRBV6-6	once	CASSYARTGAGEAFF	TGTGCCAGCAGTTACGCTCGGACAGGGGCAGGCGAAGCTTTCTTT
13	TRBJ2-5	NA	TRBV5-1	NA	CASSPDSQETQYF	TGCGCCAGCAGCCCGGACAGCCAAGAGACCCAGTACTTC
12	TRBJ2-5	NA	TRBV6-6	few	CASRWDKETQYF	TGTGCCAGCAGATGGGACAAAGAGACCCAGTACTTC
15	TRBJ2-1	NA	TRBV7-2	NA	CASSPRGGAYNEQFF	TGTGCCAGCAGTCCAAGGGGGGGCGCGTACAATGAGCAGTTCTTC
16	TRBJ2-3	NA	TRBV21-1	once	CASSKGASGRPDTQYF	TGTGCCAGCAGCAAAGGGGCTAGCGGGAGACCAGATACGCAGTATTTT
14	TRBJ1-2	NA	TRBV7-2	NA	CASSLAQGLYGYTF	TGTGCCAGCAGCTTAGCGCAGGGGCTTTATGGCTACACCTTC
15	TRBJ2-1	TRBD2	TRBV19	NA	CASSRMAGGLNEQFF	TGTGCCAGTAGTCGAATGGCGGGAGGGCTGAATGAGCAGTTCTTC
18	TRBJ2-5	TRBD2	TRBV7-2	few	CASSERLAGGPVQETQYF	TGTGCCAGCAGCGAGAGACTAGCGGGAGGCCCAGTACAAGAGACCCAGTACTTC
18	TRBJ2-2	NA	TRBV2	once	CASSDFELARMGTGELFF	TGTGCCAGCAGTGACTTTGAACTAGCTAGGATGGGAACCGGGGAGCTGTTTTTT
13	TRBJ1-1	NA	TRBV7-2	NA	CASSYQMNTEAFF	TGTGCCAGCAGCTACCAGATGAACACTGAAGCTTTCTTT